A selection of T cell receptor beta chains follows, all from one sample in a study of blood T cell repertoires in COVID-19. Generated by immunoSEQ multiplex PCR, the TCRdb table keeps only in-frame clones and is missing some. The data contain roughly 230,000 clones, more than 70% of them seen just once; the ten biggest clones take up 3.5% to 4%. Material: peripheral blood. These receptor sequences come from a woman older than 75 with acute or convalescent COVID-19. CDR3s include the opening cysteine and the closing phenylalanine or tryptophan. A D gene is named only where the DNA matches it firmly. Clone size appears in some rows only: once, few, many, or a class for an expanded clone.

>TRBJ1-6|.|.|TRBV5-1
TGCGCCAGCAGCTTGGACCGTAGGGGATATAATTCACCCCTCCACTTT
CASSLDRRGYNSPLHF
>TRBJ2-7|.|.|TRBV11-3
TGTGCCAGCAGCCACTCCTACGAGCAGTACTTC
CASSHSYEQYF
>TRBJ1-1|.|.|TRBV5-4
TGTGCCAGCAGCTTTAGGGGAGGCACTGAAGCTTTCTTT
CASSFRGGTEAFF
>TRBJ1-1|.|.|TRBV15
TGTGCCACCAGCAACGGCGGCGGGACTGAAGCTTTCTTT
CATSNGGGTEAFF
>TRBJ2-5|.|TRBD2|TRBV19
TGTGCCAGTACTAGAGGAGGGCTAGCGGGGGACCTCCAAGAGACCCAGTACTTC
CASTRGGLAGDLQETQYF
>TRBJ2-1|few|.|TRBV11-1
TGTGCCAGCAGCCCCCAGGGAAATGAGCAGTTCTTC
CASSPQGNEQFF
>TRBJ1-3|.|.|TRBV5-1
TGCGCCAGCAGCTTGACCGGACGGCGGGGGGAATTAAACACCATATATTTT
CASSLTGRRGELNTIYF
>TRBJ1-5|.|.|TRBV15
TGTGCCACCAGCAGAGATGTGGCCGGCAATCAGCCCCAGCATTTT
CATSRDVAGNQPQHF
>TRBJ2-3|.|TRBD2|TRBV3-1/TRBV3-2
TGTGCCAGCAGGCCAGCGGGGGGGCCCACAGATACGCAGTATTTT
CASRPAGGPTDTQYF
>TRBJ1-1|.|.|TRBV29-1
TGCAGCGTTGAAGATCTGCTCGCAGGGGCTACTGAAGCTTTCTTT
CSVEDLLAGATEAFF
>TRBJ1-4|.|TRBD1|TRBV18
TGTGCCAGCTCACCAAGACAGGGCACTAATGAAAAACTGTTTTTT
CASSPRQGTNEKLFF
>TRBJ2-2|once|.|TRBV28
TGTGCCAGCAGTTTATACCGGGACTCCGCGAACACCGGGGAGCTGTTTTTT
CASSLYRDSANTGELFF
>TRBJ1-1|.|.|TRBV5-4
TGTGCCAGCAGCCCCCCAGGGGACATGAACACTGAAGCTTTCTTT
CASSPPGDMNTEAFF
>TRBJ2-2|.|.|TRBV7-6
TGTGCCAGCAGCTTAATAGGAGGCGGGGACGGGGAGCTGTTTTTT
CASSLIGGGDGELFF
>TRBJ1-2|.|.|TRBV25-1
TGTGCCAGCAGTGCCCGGGGTACGAGTGGCTATGGCTACACCTTC
CASSARGTSGYGYTF
>TRBJ2-3|.|TRBD1|TRBV28
TGTGCCAGCAGTTGGACAGGGGGGCCAGATACGCAGTATTTT
CASSWTGGPDTQYF
>TRBJ1-1|.|.|TRBV27
TGTGCCAGCAGTTTATACACAGGAGCCACTGAAGCTTTCTTT
CASSLYTGATEAFF
>TRBJ1-1|.|.|TRBV6-4
TGTGCCAGCAGTGACTCTAGTGGCACTGAAGCTTTCTTT
CASSDSSGTEAFF
>TRBJ2-7|.|TRBD2|TRBV19
TGTGCCAGTAGTTTGGCTAGCGGGGACCTCTACGAGCAGTACTTC
CASSLASGDLYEQYF
>TRBJ1-2|.|TRBD1|TRBV14
TGTGCCAGCAGCCAAACCGGGACAGGGGTTTATGGCTACACCTTC
CASSQTGTGVYGYTF
>TRBJ2-7|few|.|TRBV30
TGTGCCTGGAGCTCGGACAGTTCGGGCTACGAGCAGTACTTC
CAWSSDSSGYEQYF
>TRBJ1-1|.|TRBD1|TRBV28
TGTGCCAGCAGTGCCACCGGGACAGAAAACACTGAAGCTTTCTTT
CASSATGTENTEAFF
>TRBJ1-6|.|.|TRBV6-6
TGTGCCAGCAGTTACTCACAGGCCTATAATTCACCCCTCCACTTT
CASSYSQAYNSPLHF
>TRBJ2-1|few|TRBD1|TRBV4-1
TGCGCCAGCAGCCAAGCTAGGGGGCTTACACGCGATGAGCAGTTCTTC
CASSQARGLTRDEQFF
>TRBJ2-7|.|.|TRBV9
TGTGCCAGCAGCGTAGGTTCGCGGGGGCTCTACGAGCAGTACTTC
CASSVGSRGLYEQYF
>TRBJ2-1|.|TRBD2|TRBV3-1/TRBV3-2
TGTGCCAGCAGCCAAGAGGGACTAGTTACGGGTGAGCAGTTCTTC
CASSQEGLVTGEQFF
>TRBJ1-5|.|.|TRBV3-1/TRBV3-2
TGTGCCAGCAGCCGTGGACAGCCTAATAGCAATCAGCCCCAGCATTTT
CASSRGQPNSNQPQHF
>TRBJ2-3|.|.|TRBV7-3
TGTGCCAGCAGCTCAGGACTACCCACAGATACGCAGTATTTT
CASSSGLPTDTQYF
>TRBJ1-1|.|TRBD1|TRBV12-3/TRBV12-4
TGTGCCAGCAGCTGGACAGGGGGCACTGAAGCTTTCTTT
CASSWTGGTEAFF
>TRBJ1-1|.|.|TRBV7-2
TGTGCCAGCAGCCCACTTATTGCAGGGGTTGCTGAAGCTTTCTTT
CASSPLIAGVAEAFF
>TRBJ1-2|.|TRBD1|TRBV20-1
TGCGCGGGACAGAACTATGGCTACACCTTC
CAGQNYGYTF
>TRBJ1-1|.|.|TRBV7-9
TGTGCCAGCAGCACCCAACAGGGCTCCACTGAAGCTTTCTTT
CASSTQQGSTEAFF
>TRBJ1-4|.|.|TRBV10-2
TGCGCCAGCAGTGCCCGGCAGACCCGGGGAGAAAAACTGTTTTTT
CASSARQTRGEKLFF
>TRBJ2-3|.|TRBD2|TRBV19
TGTGCCAGTAGTCTAGCGGGGGGCCGCACAGATACGCAGTATTTT
CASSLAGGRTDTQYF
>TRBJ2-5|.|TRBD2|TRBV7-2
TGTGCCAGCAGATTACTAGCGGGGGTAGGAGAGACCCAGTACTTC
CASRLLAGVGETQYF
>TRBJ1-6|.|.|TRBV15
TGTGCCACCAGCAGAGATGAATCGGCAGGAGGATCACCCCTCCACTTT
CATSRDESAGGSPLHF
>TRBJ2-1|once|.|TRBV4-1
TGCGCCAGCAGCCAAGAAGTTCGTGCTAGAGGGGGCAATGAGCAGTTCTTC
CASSQEVRARGGNEQFF
>TRBJ1-4|.|TRBD1|TRBV7-7
TGTGCTAGCAGCCCCGCTGGTTTAAGGGACAGGGGAGACGAAAAACTGTTTTTT
CASSPAGLRDRGDEKLFF
>TRBJ1-3|.|.|TRBV9
TGTGCCAGCAGCGGTCAAGGGGCTGGAAACACCATATATTTT
CASSGQGAGNTIYF
>TRBJ1-6|few|TRBD1|TRBV19
TGTGCCAGTAGTATACTCCCGGCAGGGGGAACTCATAATTCACCCCTCCACTTT
CASSILPAGGTHNSPLHF
>TRBJ1-1|.|.|TRBV18
TGTGCCAGCTCATCCCTCCCGAACCACGGGGTGGGAACTGAAGCTTTCTTT
CASSSLPNHGVGTEAFF
>TRBJ2-7|.|TRBD2|TRBV28
TGTGCCAGCAGCTCCCCGGGACTAGGGTCCTACGAGCAGTACTTC
CASSSPGLGSYEQYF
>TRBJ1-2|.|.|TRBV5-4
TGTGCCAGCAGCCCGGACTCAAGTTATGGCTACACCTTC
CASSPDSSYGYTF
>TRBJ1-1|.|.|TRBV5-1
TGCGCCAGCAGGACGGGACAAGCGACTGAAGCTTTCTTT
CASRTGQATEAFF
>TRBJ2-1|.|TRBD1|TRBV2
TGTGCCAGCAGTAAAGACAGGGGGACGGGCAATGAGCAGTTCTTC
CASSKDRGTGNEQFF
>TRBJ2-3|.|TRBD2|TRBV3-1/TRBV3-2
TGTGCCAGCAGCCAAGGGGCGGGGGGTGCAGATACGCAGTATTTT
CASSQGAGGADTQYF
>TRBJ1-6|.|TRBD1|TRBV6-5
TGTGCCAGCAGCCTACGGGACAGCAGGAATTCACCCCTCCACTTT
CASSLRDSRNSPLHF
>TRBJ1-6|.|.|TRBV19
TGTGCCAGTAAGGCAGGGGCGGCTTCACCCCTCCACTTT
CASKAGAASPLHF
>TRBJ1-2|.|.|TRBV2
TGTGCCAGCAGTGTCGGGGGTGGGGATGGCTACACCTTC
CASSVGGGDGYTF
>TRBJ1-1|.|.|TRBV7-2
TGTGCCAGCAGCCCCCGGAGGGATCGAGCTTTCTTT
CASSPRRDRAFF
>TRBJ2-7|.|TRBD2|TRBV5-8
TGTGCCAGCAGCTTCGGACTAGCGGGTACCTACGAGCAGTACTTC
CASSFGLAGTYEQYF
>TRBJ2-1|.|.|TRBV30
TGTGCCTGGAGTATTGGACAAAACAATGAGCAGTTCTTC
CAWSIGQNNEQFF
>TRBJ1-2|.|TRBD1|TRBV10-3
TGTGCCATCAGTGCCGACAGGGCAGTACTAGTTGGCTACACCTTC
CAISADRAVLVGYTF
>TRBJ2-7|.|TRBD1|TRBV7-6
TGTGCCAGCAGCGTCCGGGACAGCGAAGAGCAGTACTTC
CASSVRDSEEQYF